This T cell receptor (beta chain) was recovered during a study of regulatory T cells in long-lasting Graves disease. Germline CDR1 reads MNHEY; CDR2 reads SVGEGT. The CDR3 is made up of 15 amino acids. V trimming: 5 bases; J trimming: 5 bases; junction bases outside the gene matches: 9. Relying on iRepertoire HTBI primers and Arm-PCR of CDR3 regions, the team built TCR beta libraries. TCRdb called the multiplex PCR reads again in MiXCR, with one record for every CDR3 protein. Counted here are 400,000 to 500,000 distinct CDR3 sequences, 13% to 15% occurring once; the ten biggest clones make up roughly 18%. Time point in this sample: newly diagnosed GD, antithyroid drugs for less than 3 months. Isolated PBMC RNA provided the starting material for the TCR library. In addition, the sample was reused for a study of T cells in Graves' hyperthyroidism and ophthalmopathy. From that study: These patients, aged 18 to 65, had recently diagnosed hyperthyroidism lasting under 2 months.

This TCR was recovered from a woman aged 45-59 years with Graves disease. The material was peripheral blood mononuclear cells (PBMCs), obtained at new diagnosis, from a patient treated with antithyroid drugs. V and J are TRBV6-2 or TRBV6-3 and TRBJ2-1; 7 bases are a match to TRBD2. The CDR3 coding sequence is TGTGCCAGCAGTGAATTGAGGCTAGCGGACAATGAGCAGTTCTTC. Amino acids: CASSELRLADNEQFF.